The clone carrying this TCR beta chain was recorded once. What it binds is not known. The data derive from a study of long-term antiretroviral therapy in people with HIV. Whole-study findings and limits: Whichever time point was examined, clones expanded before ART dominated the repertoire.

People in the study who had HIV all got their treatment in the United States. The CDR3 has 15 amino acids. Trimming took 5 bases from V and 1 from J, leaving 14 bases between them. Germline lookup yields CDR1 MNHEY and CDR2 SMNVEV (reference sequence). Researchers ran immunoSEQ v3.0 at survey level. Assay used: immunoSEQ multiplex PCR; TCRdb lists only in-frame clones, some missing. The table records 25,000 or so clones, 82% of them present only once. This specimen consisted of unsorted PBMCs, obtained 0.8 years before starting antiretroviral therapy. V usage is TRBV27 and J usage is TRBJ1-1; weak D call: TRBD1 (5 bases). The TCR originated in a man aged 18 to 30 with HIV. The CDR3 region is CASSPLPGANTEAFF. Written as DNA, the CDR3 is TGTGCCAGCAGTCCACTTCCCGGGGCGAACACTGAAGCTTTCTTT.